This T cell receptor beta chain stems from a study of blood T cells in healthy people across ages. Then a second PCR, running about 6 to 12 cycles, was carried out with a sample-barcoded 5' primer and a J-beta primer mix. No fewer than 3 million CDR3-containing paired-end reads came from each sample. One entry per CDR3 protein results from TCRdb running MiXCR on the 5' RACE reads. Of hundreds of thousands of distinct CDR3 sequences in the sample, approximately 29% were seen once. To note about this clonotype: Its matching antigen is unknown.

Study-wide results and limits: Greater diversity and more naive CD4+ cells were seen in long-lived donors than in aged donors. Age showed a roughly linear inverse relationship with TCR beta diversity per million T cells. Unsorted PBMC input precluded a conclusive naive versus antigen-experienced comparison.

From germline, CDR1 is LNHDA and CDR2 SQIVND (reference sequence). V was pared by 2 bases and J by 5 bases, with 12 bases between. The CDR3 consists of 14 residues. The source is an elderly woman in good health. Material for sequencing was blood. The chain has TRBV19 and TRBJ1-2, with D perhaps TRBD1 (5 bases). CDR3 coding DNA: TGTGCCAGTAGTATACTGGGACTAACTTATGGCTACACCTTC. Translated: CASSILGLTYGYTF.